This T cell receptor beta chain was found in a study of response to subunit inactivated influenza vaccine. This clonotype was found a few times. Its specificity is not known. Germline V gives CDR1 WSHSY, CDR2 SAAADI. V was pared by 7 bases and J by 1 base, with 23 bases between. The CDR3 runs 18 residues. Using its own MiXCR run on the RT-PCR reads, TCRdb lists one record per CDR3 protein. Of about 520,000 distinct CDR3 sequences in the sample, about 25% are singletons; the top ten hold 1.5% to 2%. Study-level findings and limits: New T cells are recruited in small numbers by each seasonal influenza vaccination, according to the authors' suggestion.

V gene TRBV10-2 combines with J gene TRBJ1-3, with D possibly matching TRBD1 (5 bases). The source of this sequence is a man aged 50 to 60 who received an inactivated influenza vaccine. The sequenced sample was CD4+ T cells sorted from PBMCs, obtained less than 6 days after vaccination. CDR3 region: CASTAGSPLKTSGNTIYF. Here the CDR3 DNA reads TGCGCCAGCACTGCAGGGTCCCCTCTAAAGACTTCTGGAAACACCATATATTTT.